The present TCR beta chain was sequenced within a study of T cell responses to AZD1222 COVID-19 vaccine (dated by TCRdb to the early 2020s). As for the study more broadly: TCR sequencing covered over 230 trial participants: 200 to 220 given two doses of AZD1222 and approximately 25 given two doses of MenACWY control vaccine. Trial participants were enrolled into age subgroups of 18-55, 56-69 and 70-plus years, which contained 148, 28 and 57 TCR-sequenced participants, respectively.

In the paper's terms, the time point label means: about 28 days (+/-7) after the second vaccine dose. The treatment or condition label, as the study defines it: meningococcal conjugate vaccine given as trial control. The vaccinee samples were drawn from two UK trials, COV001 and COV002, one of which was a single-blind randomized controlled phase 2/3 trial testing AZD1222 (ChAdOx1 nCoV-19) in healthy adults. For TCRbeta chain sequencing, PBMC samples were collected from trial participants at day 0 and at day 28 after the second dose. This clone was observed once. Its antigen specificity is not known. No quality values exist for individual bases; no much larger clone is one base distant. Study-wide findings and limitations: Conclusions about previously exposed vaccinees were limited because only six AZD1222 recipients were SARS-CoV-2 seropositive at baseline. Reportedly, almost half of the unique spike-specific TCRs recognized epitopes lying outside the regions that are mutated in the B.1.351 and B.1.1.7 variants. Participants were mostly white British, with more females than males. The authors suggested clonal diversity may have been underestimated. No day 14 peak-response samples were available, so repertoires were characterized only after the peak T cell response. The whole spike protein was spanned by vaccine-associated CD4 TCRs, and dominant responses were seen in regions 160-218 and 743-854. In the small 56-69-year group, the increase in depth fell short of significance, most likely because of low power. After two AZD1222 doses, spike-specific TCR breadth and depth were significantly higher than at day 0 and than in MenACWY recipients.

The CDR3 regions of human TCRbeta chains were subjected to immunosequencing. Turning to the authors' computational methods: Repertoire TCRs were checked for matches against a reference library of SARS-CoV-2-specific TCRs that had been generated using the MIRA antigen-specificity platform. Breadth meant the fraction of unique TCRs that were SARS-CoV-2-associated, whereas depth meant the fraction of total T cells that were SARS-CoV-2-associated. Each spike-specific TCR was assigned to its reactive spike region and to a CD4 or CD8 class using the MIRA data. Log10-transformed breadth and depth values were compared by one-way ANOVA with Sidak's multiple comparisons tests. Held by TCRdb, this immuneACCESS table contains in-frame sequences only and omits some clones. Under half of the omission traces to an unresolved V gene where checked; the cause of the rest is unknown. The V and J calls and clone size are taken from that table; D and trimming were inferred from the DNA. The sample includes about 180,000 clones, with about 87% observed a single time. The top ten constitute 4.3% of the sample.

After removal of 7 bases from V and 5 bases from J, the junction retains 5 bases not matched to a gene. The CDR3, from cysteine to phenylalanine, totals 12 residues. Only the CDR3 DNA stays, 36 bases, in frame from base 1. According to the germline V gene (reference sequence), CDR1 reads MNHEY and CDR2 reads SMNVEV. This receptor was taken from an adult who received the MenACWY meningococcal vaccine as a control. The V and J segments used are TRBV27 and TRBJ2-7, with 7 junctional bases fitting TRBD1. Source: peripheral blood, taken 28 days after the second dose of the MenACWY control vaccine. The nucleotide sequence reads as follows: TGTGCCAGCACCGACAGGGTAAACGAGCAGTACTTC. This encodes CASTDRVNEQYF.